The source of this T cell receptor beta chain is a study of OX40 agonist ivuxolimab in advanced cancers. Whole-study context: Across the patients, intravenous ivuxolimab was delivered every 2 weeks at 0.01 to 10 mg/kg. Mean age about 60 years, range 23 to 79; roughly 80% male. Three partial responders included one hepatocellular carcinoma patient and two cutaneous melanoma patients. Study outcomes and limitations: Among some nonresponders, normalized T-cell clonal expansion was also low.

Assay: immunoSEQ multiplex PCR; the TCRdb copy retains only in-frame clones and omits some. Found here are around 63,000 clones, around 87% of them singletons; the top ten hold about a tenth. Points on this clone: The antigen is unknown.

V shed 6 bases and J shed 0 bases, with 8 bases lying between them. This CDR3 region has 13 residues. Germline-derived CDR1 and CDR2 are SNHLY and FYNNEI. The starting material was CD4+ or CD8+ T cells sorted from blood, obtained in a trial of the OX40 agonist ivuxolimab. The chain has TRBV2 and TRBJ1-1; a possible D gene is TRBD1 (5 bases). The sequence was collected from an adult with an advanced solid tumor such as melanoma, head and neck, liver or kidney cancer. CDR3 sequence (DNA): TGTGCCAGCAGGACAGAAATGAACACTGAAGCTTTCTTT. Residues: CASRTEMNTEAFF.